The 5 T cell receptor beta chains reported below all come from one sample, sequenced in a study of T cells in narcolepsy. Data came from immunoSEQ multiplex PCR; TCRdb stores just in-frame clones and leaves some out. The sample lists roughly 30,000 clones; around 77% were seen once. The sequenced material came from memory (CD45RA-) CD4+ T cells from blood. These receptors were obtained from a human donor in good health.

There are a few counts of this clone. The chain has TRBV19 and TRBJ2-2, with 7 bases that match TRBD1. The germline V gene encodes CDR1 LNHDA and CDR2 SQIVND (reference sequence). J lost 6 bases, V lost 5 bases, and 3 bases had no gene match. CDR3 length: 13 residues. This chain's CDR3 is CASSLTGAGELFF. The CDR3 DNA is TGTGCCAGTAGTCTAACAGGGGCCGGGGAGCTGTTTTTT.

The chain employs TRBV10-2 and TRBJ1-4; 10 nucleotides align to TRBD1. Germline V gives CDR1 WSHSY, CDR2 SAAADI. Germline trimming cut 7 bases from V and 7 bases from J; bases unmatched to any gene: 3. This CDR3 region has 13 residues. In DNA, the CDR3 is TGCGCCAGCACCCGGGACAGGGGTGAAAAACTGTTTTTT. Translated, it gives CASTRDRGEKLFF.

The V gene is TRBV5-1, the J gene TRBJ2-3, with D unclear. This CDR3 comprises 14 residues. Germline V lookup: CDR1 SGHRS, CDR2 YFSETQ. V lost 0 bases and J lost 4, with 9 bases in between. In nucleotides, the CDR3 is TGCGCCAGCAGCTTGGAGGGTAGGTCAGATACGCAGTATTTT. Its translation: CASSLEGRSDTQYF.

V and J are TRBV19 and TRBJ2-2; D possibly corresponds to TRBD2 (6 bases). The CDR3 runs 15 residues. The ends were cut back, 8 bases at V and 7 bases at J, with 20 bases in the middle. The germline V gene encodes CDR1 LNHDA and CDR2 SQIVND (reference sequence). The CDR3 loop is CASGLSGEPGGELFF. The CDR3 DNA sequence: TGTGCCAGTGGACTTAGCGGAGAGCCCGGCGGGGAGCTGTTTTTT.

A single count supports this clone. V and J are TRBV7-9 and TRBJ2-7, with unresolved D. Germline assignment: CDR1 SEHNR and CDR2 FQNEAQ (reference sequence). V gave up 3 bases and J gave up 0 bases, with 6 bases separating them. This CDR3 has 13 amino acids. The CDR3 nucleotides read TGTGCCAGCAGCTTCGGTCGCTCCTACGAGCAGTACTTC. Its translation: CASSFGRSYEQYF.